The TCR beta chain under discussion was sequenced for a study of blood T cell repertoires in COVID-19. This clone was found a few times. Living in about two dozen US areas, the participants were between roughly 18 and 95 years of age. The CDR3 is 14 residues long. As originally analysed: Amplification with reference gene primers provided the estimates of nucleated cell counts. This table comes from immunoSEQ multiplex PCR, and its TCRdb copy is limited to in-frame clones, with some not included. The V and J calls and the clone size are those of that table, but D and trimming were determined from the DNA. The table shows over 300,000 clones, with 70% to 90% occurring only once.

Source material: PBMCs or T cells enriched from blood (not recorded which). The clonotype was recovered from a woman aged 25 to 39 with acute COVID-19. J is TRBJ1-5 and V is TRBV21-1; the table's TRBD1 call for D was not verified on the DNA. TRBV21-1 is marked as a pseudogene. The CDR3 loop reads CASSKGREGQPQHF. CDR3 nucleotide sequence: TGTGCCAGCAGCAAGGGCAGGGAAGGCCAGCCCCAGCATTTT.